The subject of this entry is one T cell receptor beta chain. Its antigen is undetermined. The data derive from a study of regulatory T cells in long-lasting Graves disease. Study information: Persistent cases were those of Graves' disease that involved over 5 years of antithyroid drugs with positive TSH receptor antibodies. Study-level points and caveats: Among persistent patients, a larger number of public clonotypes were shared (around 2,700) than among newly diagnosed patients (approximately 970).

Combining iRepertoire HTBI primers with Arm-PCR of CDR3 regions, the authors built TCR beta libraries. TCRdb re-called the multiplex PCR reads with MiXCR, one entry per CDR3 protein. The repertoire has around 510,000 distinct CDR3 sequences, less than 25% of them found once; the top ten carry about 8.3%. Time point specified: persistent/refractory GD, antithyroid drugs over 5 years with positive TRAb. From RNA extracted from PBMCs, the TCR library was made. After removal of 1 base from V and 6 bases from J, the junction contained 11 bases not matched to a gene. This CDR3 is built from 17 residues. Per germline, CDR1 SGHVS and CDR2 FNYEAQ.

The sequenced sample was peripheral blood mononuclear cells (PBMCs), obtained when the disease was refractory, from a patient treated with antithyroid drugs. The chain combines TRBV7-6 with TRBJ2-3; 9 nucleotides align to TRBD2. The TCR was taken from a female donor with Graves disease. CDR3 nucleotides: TGTGCCAGCAGCTTAGATGCTAGCGGGGCCCCCCCCGATACGCAGTATTTT. Translating it yields CASSLDASGAPPDTQYF.